These 14 T cell receptor beta chains share one sample of origin, sequenced in a study of blood T cell repertoires in COVID-19. Repertoires were generated with immunoSEQ multiplex PCR, while TCRdb's copy carries only in-frame clones and drops some. Of about 260,000 clones in the sample, around 87% were seen once. The sample comprised PBMCs or T cells enriched from blood (not recorded which). The receptors originated from a woman younger than 30 who had recovered from COVID-19.

This clone was seen only a few times. The V and J genes are TRBV3-1 (or the pseudogene TRBV3-2) and TRBJ1-3; weak D call: TRBD1 (5 bases). Germline V gene sequence: CDR1 LGHDT, CDR2 YNNKEL (reference sequence). This CDR3 has 13 amino acids. The V end was cut by 4 bases, the J end by 7 bases, with 11 bases between. For the CDR3, the DNA is TGTGCCAGCAGCCCCAGCAGGGCCAACACCATATATTTT. Its translation is CASSPSRANTIYF.

This rearrangement joins TRBV29-1 to TRBJ1-2, with D possibly being TRBD1 (5 bases). V shed 2 bases and J shed 4 bases, with 14 bases lying between them. This CDR3 region has 14 residues. The germline V gene has CDR1 SQVTM and CDR2 ANQGSEA. DNA for the CDR3: TGCAGCGTTGAAATTCCCGTCGGGGGCTATGGCTACACCTTC. The encoded protein is CSVEIPVGGYGYTF.

The rearrangement joins TRBV12-5 to TRBJ2-7; possibly TRBD1 for D (6 bases). The CDR3 is made up of 13 amino acids. Trimming stripped 1 base from V and 2 bases from J, with 6 bases between. The germline V gene encodes CDR1 LGHNT and CDR2 FRNRAP. The CDR3 DNA reads as TGTGCTAGTGGTTTGGAGGGGGCCTACGAGCAGTACTTC. It encodes CASGLEGAYEQYF.

The V gene is TRBV4-1, the J gene TRBJ2-5; 7 bases align to TRBD2. Unmatched junction bases numbered 12, after V lost 4 bases and J lost 1 base. Germline V CDR1 and CDR2: MGHRA, YSYEKL. The CDR3 is 17 amino acids. The CDR3 DNA reads TGCGCCAGCAGCCTTCCTCGTGGGGGGGGACGCCAAGAGACCCAGTACTTC. The encoded protein is CASSLPRGGGRQETQYF.

This clone was detected a few times. The V and J genes are TRBV2 and TRBJ2-7; TRBD1 is a possible D gene (5 bases). CDR3 length: 16 residues. V lost 0 bases and J 3 bases, leaving 15 bases between the germline ends. Germline CDR1 is SNHLY and CDR2 is FYNNEI. The CDR3 DNA reads TGTGCCAGCAGTGAAGCCCCAATTATCCAGGGCTACGAGCAGTACTTC. Its protein product is CASSEAPIIQGYEQYF.

Only one count was recorded for this clone. The chain combines TRBV11-3 with TRBJ2-7; 11 nucleotides match TRBD1. Germline lookup yields CDR1 SGHNT and CDR2 YENEEA. The CDR3 extends over 15 amino acids. Unmatched junction bases numbered 4, after V lost 0 bases and J lost 6 bases. CDR3 DNA: TGTGCCAGCAGCTTAGACGGGACAGGGGGGAGCGAGCAGTACTTC. It yields the protein CASSLDGTGGSEQYF.

The chain recombines TRBV19 with TRBJ1-3; D gene uncertain. This CDR3 spans 14 amino acids. Trimming shortened V by 5 bases and J by 0 bases, and 8 bases separated the two germline ends. Germline CDR1 LNHDA, CDR2 SQIVND (reference sequence). The CDR3 loop reads CASSLVGSGNTIYF. CDR3 bases: TGTGCCAGTAGTCTTGTCGGCTCTGGAAACACCATATATTTT.

V gene TRBV5-5 combines with J gene TRBJ2-7, with D possibly TRBD2 on 6 matching bases. The CDR3 covers 15 residues. V was trimmed by 0 bases and J by 0 bases, leaving 10 bases between them. Germline V gene data show CDR1 as SGHKS and CDR2 as YYEKEE (reference sequence). Here the CDR3 reads CASSLVLAGSYEQYF. The CDR3 DNA follows: TGTGCCAGCAGCTTGGTACTAGCTGGCTCCTACGAGCAGTACTTC.

This clone was found once. The chain has TRBV7-6 and TRBJ2-7, with D possibly matching TRBD1 (6 bases). CDR1 and CDR2 from the germline V gene are SGHVS and FNYEAQ. Trimming took off 1 base at V and 5 bases at J, with 15 bases between the two ends. The CDR3 has 15 amino acids. The CDR3 sequence: CASSLDESRGNEQYF. Here the CDR3 DNA reads TGTGCCAGCAGCTTAGATGAGAGCAGGGGCAACGAGCAGTACTTC.

As DNA, the CDR3 is TGTGCCTGGCGACAGAAGAACACTGAAGCTTTCTTT. It specifies CAWRQKNTEAFF. The V call is TRBV30, the J call TRBJ1-1; tentative D call: TRBD1 (5 bases). CDR3 length: 12 amino acids. Per germline, CDR1 GTSNPN and CDR2 SVGIG (reference sequence). Trimming pared 5 bases from V and 1 base from J, leaving 8 bases between.

This rearrangement joins TRBV7-6 to TRBJ2-2; D perhaps matches TRBD1 (5 bases). V lost 7 bases and J lost 4, with 16 bases in between. Germline loops: CDR1 SGHVS, CDR2 FNYEAQ. The CDR3 contains 15 residues. In DNA, the CDR3 is TGTGCCAGCACCCCCAGGGCACTTCGCACCGGGGAGCTGTTTTTT. As protein: CASTPRALRTGELFF.

The V gene is TRBV18, the J gene TRBJ2-3; 9 nucleotides agree with TRBD1. The CDR3 spans 16 residues. After removal of 3 bases from V and 0 bases from J, the junction contained 4 bases not matched to a gene. CDR1 is KGHSH, CDR2 LQKENI, per germline. As DNA, the CDR3 is TGTGCCAGCTCACCGCTCGGACAGGGGAGCACAGATACGCAGTATTTT. Encoded protein: CASSPLGQGSTDTQYF.

This clone was seen a single time. This chain links TRBV28 with TRBJ2-2; TRBD2 is a possible D gene (6 bases). Trimming cost V 5 bases and J 4 bases, with 11 bases left between them. Germline CDR1 and CDR2: MDHEN and SYDVKM. The CDR3 loop spans 14 amino acids. The DNA for the CDR3 is TGTGCCAGCAGTGTCGGGACTCCCACCGGGGAGCTGTTTTTT. Its protein is CASSVGTPTGELFF.

The chain links TRBV14 to TRBJ2-5, with a possible D match to TRBD1 (5 bases). This CDR3 is 15 amino acids long. Germline V gene sequence: CDR1 SGHDN, CDR2 FVKESK. V gave up 4 bases and J gave up 5 bases, with 17 bases separating them. The CDR3 DNA is TGTGCCAGCAGCCCAGGGTTTCATTTAACGGAGACCCAGTACTTC. Protein product: CASSPGFHLTETQYF.